A selection of T cell receptor beta chains follows, all from one sample in a study of CD8 T cells in Susac syndrome. TCRdb redid the calling of the immunoSEQ multiplex PCR reads with MiXCR, one entry per CDR3 protein. The table shows about 400,000 distinct CDR3 sequences, with around 83% occurring only once. Source material: CD8+ T cells from PBMCs. The receptors derive from a human donor with multiple sclerosis. Both conserved end residues are part of each CDR3. D genes are given only for firm matches.

TRBJ1-2,-,TRBV10-3,TGTGCCATCAGTGATGGGGGTTTCCCTAACTATGGCTACACCTTC,CAISDGGFPNYGYTF
TRBJ1-2,-,TRBV20-1,TGCAGTGCTAGAGCGACAGACAACTATGGCTACACCTTC,CSARATDNYGYTF
TRBJ1-2,-,TRBV20-1,TGCAGTGCTACCCTGTTGGGAACCTATGGCTACACCTTC,CSATLLGTYGYTF
TRBJ2-2,TRBD2,TRBV7-9,TGTGCCAGCAGCTCATACCCCAGCACTAGCGGGAGAAACACCGGGGAGCTGTTTTTT,CASSSYPSTSGRNTGELFF
TRBJ1-4,TRBD1,TRBV12-3/TRBV12-4,TGTGCCAGCAGTCACTCCGGGACAGGGGGTGAAAAACTGTTTTTT,CASSHSGTGGEKLFF
TRBJ1-1,TRBD1,TRBV30,TGTGCCTGGAGTATGGGACAGGGAGGAATCAGCACTGAAGCTTTCTTT,CAWSMGQGGISTEAFF
TRBJ1-4,TRBD1,TRBV27,TGTGCCAGCAGTTTCTTGGACAGGGTAGGAGAAAAACTGTTTTTT,CASSFLDRVGEKLFF
TRBJ2-1,-,TRBV12-3/TRBV12-4,TGTGCCAGCAGCTCGTACGGAAGGGGGAATGAGCAGTTCTTC,CASSSYGRGNEQFF
TRBJ2-7,-,TRBV5-5,TGTGCCAGCAGCTGGGACATCTCCTACGAGCAGTACTTC,CASSWDISYEQYF
TRBJ2-1,TRBD1,TRBV30,TGTGCCTGCCGGGACAGGGGTCTCAATGAGCAGTTCTTC,CACRDRGLNEQFF
TRBJ2-1,-,TRBV10-3,TGTGCCATCGGCCAGGCTTCGAAGTTAAACAATGAGCAGTTCTTC,CAIGQASKLNNEQFF
TRBJ2-3,-,TRBV12-5,TGTGCTAGTGTCGAGGGGACTCCGCAGTATTTT,CASVEGTPQYF
TRBJ2-7,-,TRBV20-1,TGCAGTGGGGGGTTAGAGCAGTACTTC,CSGGLEQYF
TRBJ1-2,-,TRBV19,TGTGCCAGTAGCCGCTTGGAGGGAGCTAACTATGGCTACACCTTC,CASSRLEGANYGYTF
TRBJ1-4,-,TRBV7-9,TGTGCCAGCAGCTTACCGGCGGCAGGGGATGAAAAACTGTTTTTT,CASSLPAAGDEKLFF
TRBJ2-1,-,TRBV30,TGTGCCTGGAGGGAGGACGGCTACAATGAGCAGTTCTTC,CAWREDGYNEQFF
TRBJ2-5,TRBD2,TRBV27,TGTGCCAGCAGTCCCTGGACTAGCCAAGAGACCCAGTACTTC,CASSPWTSQETQYF
TRBJ1-2,TRBD1,TRBV12-3/TRBV12-4,TGTGCCAGCAGCTCAAGGGACAGGGTGGACTATGGCTACACCTTC,CASSSRDRVDYGYTF
TRBJ2-3,TRBD2,TRBV5-4,TGTGCCAGCAGCTCCCCTGGGGGGGTTGGCACAGATACGCAGTATTTT,CASSSPGGVGTDTQYF
TRBJ2-2,TRBD2,TRBV27,TGTGCCAGCAGCTCAGGACTAGCGTACACCGGGGAGCTGTTTTTT,CASSSGLAYTGELFF